A single sample gave rise to the 10 T cell receptor beta chains below, sequenced in a study of blood T cell repertoires in COVID-19. The assay was immunoSEQ multiplex PCR, and TCRdb's table has in-frame clones only and misses some. The sample includes more than 250,000 clones, approximately 86% seen only once; the top ten take 3.6%. The sequenced sample consisted of peripheral blood. These receptors all stem from a man between 18 and 35 years old with active or convalescent COVID-19.

The chain recombines TRBV5-6 with TRBJ2-5, with TRBD1 identical over 10 bases. Germline CDR1 reads SGHDT; CDR2 reads YYEEEE. This CDR3 is built from 15 residues. V was clipped by 4 bases and J by 7 bases; unmatched bases: 10. CDR3 residues: CASSTLTGGRVTQYF. CDR3 sequence (DNA): TGTGCCAGCAGCACCCTGACAGGGGGCCGGGTGACCCAGTACTTC.

This clone was detected a few times. V gene TRBV3-1 (or the pseudogene TRBV3-2) combines with J gene TRBJ1-1; the match to TRBD1 covers 7 bases. The CDR3 extends over 14 amino acids. CDR1 and CDR2 (germline): LGHDT, YNNKEL (reference sequence). V gave up 3 bases and J gave up 2 bases; unmatched junction bases: 3. This CDR3 is CASSQGQLNTEAFF. CDR3 bases: TGTGCCAGCAGCCAGGGACAGCTAAACACTGAAGCTTTCTTT.

Concerning this clone itself: Other nucleotide sequences from this sample produce the same CDR3. The chain combines TRBV5-1 with TRBJ2-5, with TRBD2 matching 7 bases. From germline, CDR1 is SGHRS and CDR2 YFSETQ. The CDR3 spans 15 residues. Germline trimming cut 0 bases from V and 1 base from J; bases unmatched to any gene: 3. CDR3 DNA: TGCGCCAGCAGCTTGGCCGGGGGGTTCCAAGAGACCCAGTACTTC. Residues: CASSLAGGFQETQYF.

As for this clone: Additional DNA sequences in this sample encode the identical CDR3. CDR3 coding DNA: TGTGCCAGTAGTAGACAGGGGGCAGGCAATCAGCCCCAGCATTTT. It is translated as CASSRQGAGNQPQHF. The V call is TRBV19, the J call TRBJ1-5; 10 positions match TRBD1. The CDR3 extends over 15 amino acids. Germline lookup yields CDR1 LNHDA and CDR2 SQIVND (reference sequence). Unmatched junction bases numbered 2, after V lost 4 bases and J lost 2 bases.

V is TRBV11-3 and J is TRBJ2-7; 8 bases align to TRBD1. V lost 5 bases to trimming and J lost 6 bases; unmatched junction nucleotides: 15. The germline V gene has CDR1 SGHNT and CDR2 YENEEA. The CDR3 contains 16 residues. The CDR3 DNA sequence: TGTGCCAGCAGCCCCCGGACAGGGTATCCACTAGGCGAGCAGTACTTC. It is translated as CASSPRTGYPLGEQYF.

The chain combines TRBV4-2 with TRBJ2-3; D is perhaps TRBD2 (6 bases). The CDR3 contains 15 residues. With 0 bases removed from V and 4 bases from J, the gap between germline ends came to 11 bases. Germline values: CDR1 LGHNA, CDR2 YNFKEQ. The CDR3 DNA follows: TGTGCCAGCAGCCAAGAAACGGCGGGGCCAGATACGCAGTATTTT. Translation gives CASSQETAGPDTQYF.

This clone was detected ten times or more. The V and J genes are TRBV7-9 and TRBJ1-1; no clear D. Trimming removed 5 bases at V and 0 bases at J, with 10 bases between. The CDR3 sequence is 14 residues long. CDR1 is SEHNR and CDR2 is FQNEAQ in the germline V gene (reference sequence). The CDR3 DNA reads TGTGCCAGCAGCCAACGGGAGATGAACACTGAAGCTTTCTTT. Translated: CASSQREMNTEAFF.

The chain is built from TRBV19 and TRBJ2-3, with a possible D match to TRBD1 (6 bases). Germline V gene data show CDR1 as LNHDA and CDR2 as SQIVND (reference sequence). This CDR3 region has 15 residues. V was cut by 3 bases and J by 4 bases, with 14 bases left in between. The CDR3 reads CASSIWGRMSDTQYF. The CDR3 bases are TGTGCCAGTAGTATCTGGGGGCGGATGTCAGATACGCAGTATTTT.

V and J are TRBV6-2 or TRBV6-3 and TRBJ1-5, with unresolved D. Germline loops: CDR1 MNHEY, CDR2 SVGEGT. This CDR3 spans 12 amino acids. V gave up 6 bases and J gave up 6 bases, with 9 bases separating them. CDR3 nucleotide sequence: TGTGCCAGCAGCCGAGGGATTCAGCCCCAGCATTTT. Protein sequence: CASSRGIQPQHF.

The CDR3 loop is CASSLSGRETQYF. The CDR3 DNA sequence: TGTGCCAGCAGTTTGTCCGGGAGAGAGACCCAGTACTTC. The rearrangement joins TRBV12-3 or TRBV12-4 to TRBJ2-5; a possible D gene is TRBD2 (6 bases). The CDR3 is 13 residues long. Trimming shortened V by 3 bases and J by 4 bases, and 9 bases separated the two germline ends.